A single sample is the source of the 25 T cell receptor beta chains below, sequenced in a study of T cell repertoires in cytomegalovirus infection. MiXCR was run by TCRdb on the reads, yielding one entry per CDR3 protein. The sample gives approximately 400,000 distinct CDR3 sequences, roughly a third of which show up once; roughly an eighth is in the top ten. Specimen: PBMCs. The receptors here all came from a human donor in good health (CMV status not recorded). Some clones in this sample may be carry-over from other donors' samples.

The chain uses TRBV28 and TRBJ2-3; D gene unclear. The length of the CDR3 is 15 residues. V lost 4 bases and J lost 4, with 15 bases in between. Germline loops: CDR1 MDHEN, CDR2 SYDVKM. The DNA for the CDR3 is TGTGCCAGCAGTTCCCCCCAAAGAAGGGCAGATACGCAGTATTTT. Amino acid sequence: CASSSPQRRADTQYF.

This chain uses TRBV7-9 with TRBJ1-4; 7 nucleotides agree with TRBD1. Looked up from germline, CDR1 is SEHNR and CDR2 is FQNEAQ (reference sequence). J was trimmed by 7 bases and V by 5 bases; bases with no gene match: 10. The CDR3 totals 15 residues. The CDR3 protein is CASSRGQAGTEKLFF. The CDR3 nucleotides read TGTGCCAGCAGCCGCGGACAGGCGGGGACTGAAAAACTGTTTTTT.

This chain joins TRBV19 and TRBJ1-5; D possibly corresponds to TRBD1 (6 bases). Looked up from germline, CDR1 is LNHDA and CDR2 is SQIVND (reference sequence). CDR3 length: 18 amino acids. Trimming cost V 7 bases and J 1 base, with 23 bases left between them. The CDR3 sequence: CASTPLRGGRASNQPQHF. The CDR3 coding sequence is TGTGCCAGTACCCCCCTGAGAGGGGGACGAGCGAGCAATCAGCCCCAGCATTTT.

Only a few counts were recorded for this clonotype. The chain has TRBV6-5 and TRBJ2-3; D may be TRBD1 or TRBD2 (5 bases each). The V end was cut by 6 bases, the J end by 4 bases, with 17 bases between. The germline gives CDR1 MNHEY, CDR2 SVGAGI. The CDR3 has 15 residues. The CDR3 DNA reads TGTGCCAGCAGCCTCACAGGCCGAGGGGCAGATACGCAGTATTTT. It specifies CASSLTGRGADTQYF.

V is TRBV11-2 and J is TRBJ2-1; TRBD2 aligns across 9 bases. Germline-derived CDR1 and CDR2 are SGHAT and FQNNGV. The CDR3 spans 16 residues. V gave up 6 bases and J gave up 0 bases; unmatched junction bases: 6. The CDR3 loop is CASRSLAGRSYNEQFF. The CDR3 DNA follows: TGTGCCAGCAGGTCACTAGCGGGCCGCTCCTACAATGAGCAGTTCTTC.

This chain uses TRBV14 with TRBJ2-1; D is uncertain. From germline, CDR1 is SGHDN and CDR2 FVKESK. The CDR3 covers 14 residues. The ends were cut back, 1 base at V and 8 bases at J, with 12 bases in the middle. This chain's CDR3 is CASSQAHRRDEQFF. Written as DNA, the CDR3 is TGTGCCAGCAGCCAAGCCCACAGAAGGGATGAGCAGTTCTTC.

This clonotype was detected many times. The chain couples TRBV7-8 to TRBJ2-7, with 7 nucleotides matching TRBD1. Germline CDR1 and CDR2: SGHVS and FQNEAQ. V shed 3 bases, J shed 1 base, and the junction held 3 bases outside the gene matches. This CDR3 region has 14 residues. The CDR3 sequence: CASSFRDRSYEQYF. CDR3 sequence (DNA): TGTGCCAGCAGCTTCCGGGACAGATCCTACGAGCAGTACTTC.

As to this clonotype: This is likely a read error, given that the CDR3 carries no conserved phenylalanine or tryptophan at its end. This rearrangement joins TRBV6-6 to TRBJ2-1; 9 bases are a match to TRBD1. Germline CDR1 and CDR2: MNHNY and SVGAGI (reference sequence). Unmatched junction bases numbered 7, after V lost 7 bases and J lost 0 bases. The CDR3 has 16 amino acids. CDR3 DNA: TGTGCCAGCACCAACGACAGGGGGAGCTCCTACAATGAGCAGTTCTTA. Its translation is CASTNDRGSSYNEQFL.

This clonotype has just a few counts. CDR3 sequence (DNA): TGCGCCAGCAGCCAAGATCTGACAGACCAAGAGACCCAGTACTTC. It translates to CASSQDLTDQETQYF. The V call is TRBV4-3, the J call TRBJ2-5; tentatively, D is TRBD1 (5 bases). This CDR3 has 15 amino acids. Germline CDR1 reads LGHNA; CDR2 reads YSLEER. Deletions cut 0 bases from V and 0 bases from J, with 8 bases between.

The chain recombines TRBV7-2 with TRBJ2-2, with 14 bases that match TRBD2. Germline lookup yields CDR1 SGHTA and CDR2 FQGNSA. V shed 6 bases, J shed 1 base, and the junction held 7 bases outside the gene matches. The CDR3 consists of 18 residues. DNA for the CDR3: TGTGCCAGCAGATCTCCGGGACTAGCGGGGGTGAACACCGGGGAGCTGTTTTTT. Translated, it gives CASRSPGLAGVNTGELFF.

This clonotype appeared a few times. The J gene is TRBJ2-7, the V gene TRBV29-1; TRBD1 aligns across 9 bases. The CDR3 loop spans 15 amino acids. The germline gives CDR1 SQVTM, CDR2 ANQGSEA. V lost 1 base and J lost 2; bases outside the gene matches: 6. CDR3 sequence (DNA): TGCAGCGTTGAAGGGTTTAGACAGGGGGCCTACGAGCAGTACTTC. Translated, it gives CSVEGFRQGAYEQYF.

CDR3 sequence: CASSGDSSGGEQFF. The CDR3 nucleotides read TGTGCCAGCAGTGGAGATTCTAGCGGCGGGGAGCAGTTCTTC. V gene TRBV12-3 or TRBV12-4 combines with J gene TRBJ2-1, with 7 bases identical to TRBD2. V lost 5 bases to trimming and J lost 10 bases; unmatched junction nucleotides: 11. The length of the CDR3 is 14 residues.

Turning to this clonotype: With a much larger clone just one base away, this may be a read error. This rearrangement joins TRBV6-5 to TRBJ2-2, with D possibly being TRBD2 (6 bases). The V and J ends lost 5 bases and 5 bases respectively, with 12 bases between them. Germline lookup yields CDR1 MNHEY and CDR2 SVGAGI. The CDR3 extends over 14 amino acids. The CDR3 region has the DNA TGTGCCAGCAGTAAGGACCGGGGGACCGGGGAGCTGTTTTTT. Protein sequence: CASSKDRGTGELFF.

V and J are TRBV7-6 and TRBJ2-2; D not resolved. CDR1 SGHVS and CDR2 FNYEAQ come from the germline V gene. V shed 5 bases and J shed 4 bases, with 17 bases lying between them. The CDR3 runs 16 residues. CDR3 DNA: TGTGCCAGCAGCCAACATCTCTCTGACCTCACCGGGGAGCTGTTTTTT. This codes for CASSQHLSDLTGELFF.

This clonotype has ten or more counts. The chain carries TRBV28 and TRBJ1-5; D gene uncertain. The CDR3 covers 14 residues. V was trimmed by 5 bases and J by 2 bases, leaving 10 bases between them. Germline CDR1 is MDHEN and CDR2 is SYDVKM. CDR3 nucleotide sequence: TGTGCCAGCAGTATAGGGTTCGGCAATCAGCCCCAGCATTTT. Translating it yields CASSIGFGNQPQHF.

J is TRBJ2-1 and V is TRBV9; unclear D gene. Germline lookup yields CDR1 SGDLS and CDR2 YYNGEE. There are 15 residues in the CDR3. Between the trimmed V and J ends, which lost 7 bases and 7 bases, there was a span of 21 bases. CDR3 amino acids: CASSRRVELGNEQFF. For the CDR3, the DNA is TGTGCCAGCTCCCGACGCGTGGAGTTAGGGAATGAGCAGTTCTTC.

A note on this clonotype: Germline and junction disagree at one end, which may indicate a read error. The gene calls are TRBV7-2 and TRBJ1-3; D not certain. Germline V gene data show CDR1 as SGHTA and CDR2 as FQGNSA. This CDR3 has 16 amino acids. CDR3 sequence: CASSLVGSYSGNTICF. CDR3 DNA: TGTGCCAGCAGCTTAGTGGGATCCTACTCTGGAAACACCATATGTTTT. The whole variable domain, filled in from reference TRBV7-2 and TRBJ1-3, reads GAGVSQSPSNKVTEKGKDVELRCDPISGHTALYWYRQSLGQGLEFLIYFQGNSAPDKSGLPSDRFSAERTGGSVSTLTIQRTQQEDSAVYLCASSLVGSYSGNTICFGEGSWLTVV.

V and J are TRBV5-1 and TRBJ2-7; D remains ambiguous. Germline CDR1 is SGHRS and CDR2 is YFSETQ. The CDR3 length is 14 residues. Trimming left V 6 bases short and J 6 bases short, with 19 bases between. In DNA, the CDR3 is TGCGCCAGCAACCCCCGATCCGATGACGGCGAGCAGTACTTC. Translation: CASNPRSDDGEQYF.

The table lists this clonotype with a few counts. V and J are TRBV4-1 and TRBJ2-5; the D gene is possibly TRBD2 (5 bases). The V end was cut by 0 bases, the J end by 5 bases, with 13 bases between. The CDR3 has 15 amino acids. Germline CDR1 is MGHRA and CDR2 is YSYEKL. CDR3 protein: CASSQETRVTETQYF. For the CDR3, the DNA is TGCGCCAGCAGCCAAGAAACTAGGGTCACGGAGACCCAGTACTTC.

A remark on this clonotype: A read error may account for a junction end that differs from germline. The J gene is TRBJ2-1, the V gene TRBV5-5; the match to TRBD2 covers 8 bases. This CDR3 spans 15 amino acids. Germline lookup yields CDR1 SGHKS and CDR2 YYEKEE (reference sequence). The CDR3 nucleotides are TGTGCCAGCAGCTTGAGCGGGGGACCCTACAATGGGCAGTTCTTC. Residues: CASSLSGGPYNGQFF.

This chain links TRBV18 with TRBJ2-1, with 7 bases identical to TRBD2. CDR1 and CDR2 (germline): KGHSH, LQKENI. J gave up 2 bases and V 1 base, and 5 bases lay outside the gene matches. The CDR3 contains 16 residues. CDR3: CASSPREGTTYNEQFF. The DNA of the CDR3 is TGTGCCAGCTCACCACGGGAGGGCACAACCTACAATGAGCAGTTCTTC.

As concerns this clonotype: No conserved phenylalanine or tryptophan is present at the end of the CDR3, so a read error is the likely explanation. Because the CDR3's place on the DNA is in doubt, the DNA is left out and the CDR3 is given as listed by TCRdb. V usage is TRBV7-2 and J usage is TRBJ2-1. The CDR3 is 16 amino acids in total, end residues counted. Germline CDR1 is SGHTA and CDR2 is FQGNSA. The CDR3 loop reads CASSHHSYSRVNEQLL.

This clonotype was counted many times. The chain has TRBV7-2 and TRBJ2-7; D is perhaps TRBD2 (6 bases). The CDR3 is 13 amino acids. V was pared by 3 bases and J by 3 bases, with 9 bases between. CDR1 is SGHTA, CDR2 FQGNSA, per germline. The CDR3 DNA sequence: TGTGCCAGCAGCTTCGGGGGTTACTACGAGCAGTACTTC. Protein product: CASSFGGYYEQYF.

The chain links TRBV2 to TRBJ1-2; D remains unclear. Germline V gives CDR1 SNHLY, CDR2 FYNNEI. CDR3 length equals 11 residues. V was clipped by 7 bases and J by 3 bases, with 6 bases between them. This CDR3 is CASTRDYGYTF. The CDR3 coding sequence is TGTGCCAGCACGCGAGACTATGGCTACACCTTC.

The chain uses TRBV6-2 or TRBV6-3 and TRBJ2-4; 12 nucleotides align to TRBD2. After removal of 7 bases from V and 8 bases from J, the junction contained 18 bases not matched to a gene. From germline, CDR1 is MNHEY and CDR2 SVGEGT. The CDR3 totals 18 residues. Written as DNA, the CDR3 is TGTGCCAGCACCATGACTAGCGGGGGACCTATAGCCTATGACATTCAGTACTTC. As protein: CASTMTSGGPIAYDIQYF.